Shown below are 31 T cell receptor beta chains from a single sample sequenced in a study of breast tumors, draining lymph nodes, adjacent tissues. Axillary draining lymph nodes of breast cancer patients supplied the node samples. One entry per CDR3 protein results from TCRdb running MiXCR on the multiplex PCR reads. Here the sample spans 270,000 or so distinct CDR3 sequences, 30% being singletons. Sequencing was carried out using axillary lymph node tissue. All receptors come from a female donor with breast cancer. Some clones in this sample may be carry-over from other donors' samples.

This clonotype was seen at least ten times. The V call is TRBV5-1, the J call TRBJ1-2; D gene unclear. Germline V lookup: CDR1 SGHRS, CDR2 YFSETQ. V dropped 3 bases and J dropped 3 bases, with 9 bases sitting between them. This CDR3 contains 13 residues. The CDR3 DNA reads TGCGCCAGCAGCTACTCTTTGGACTATGGCTACACCTTC. Translation: CASSYSLDYGYTF.

The chain joins TRBV3-1 to TRBJ1-1, with TRBD1 identical over 9 bases. Germline V gives CDR1 LGHDT, CDR2 YNNKEL (reference sequence). The CDR3 has 14 residues. After removal of 6 bases from V and 3 bases from J, the junction contained 5 bases not matched to a gene. CDR3 sequence: CASRPGQGYTEAFF. The CDR3, as DNA: TGTGCCAGCAGACCCGGACAGGGGTACACTGAAGCTTTCTTT. Variable domain in full (rest from reference TRBV3-1 and TRBJ1-1): DTAVSQTPKYLVTQMGNDKSIKCEQNLGHDTMYWYKQDSKKFLKIMFSYNNKELIINETVPNRFSPKSPDKAHLNLHINSLELGDSAVYFCASRPGQGYTEAFFGQGTRLTVV.

The rearrangement uses TRBV28 and TRBJ2-7; weak D call: TRBD2 (5 bases). The CDR3 has 14 residues. Looked up from germline, CDR1 is MDHEN and CDR2 is SYDVKM. V was clipped by 6 bases and J by 4 bases, with 16 bases between them. The CDR3 nucleotides are TGTGCCAGCAGCCCCGCTCTAGCCCAGTACGAGCAGTACTTC. Residues: CASSPALAQYEQYF.

In this sample, this clonotype turned up many times. J is TRBJ1-2 and V is TRBV10-1; tentatively, D is TRBD1 (6 bases). Per germline, CDR1 WNHNN and CDR2 SYGVQD (reference sequence). The V and J ends lost 3 bases and 8 bases respectively, with 22 bases between them. The CDR3 runs 16 residues. CDR3 nucleotides: TGCGCCAGCAGTGACCCGACAGGAACCCGCTTCAAGGGCTACACCTTC. Translated: CASSDPTGTRFKGYTF.

The sample holds many counts of this clonotype. The rearrangement links TRBV4-2 to TRBJ2-7, with TRBD2 matching over 12 bases. Losses at the gene ends were 0 bases for V and 5 bases for J; bases not matched to a gene: 5. The germline gives CDR1 LGHNA, CDR2 YNFKEQ. The CDR3 totals 16 residues. The CDR3 DNA follows: TGTGCCAGCAGCCAAGATAAGACTAGCGGGAGCAACGAGCAGTACTTC. It codes for CASSQDKTSGSNEQYF.

This clonotype has a handful of counts. The J gene is TRBJ1-2, the V gene TRBV28, with D possibly matching TRBD1 (5 bases). The CDR3 has 13 residues. V was cut by 6 bases and J by 5 bases, with 13 bases left in between. Germline CDR1 is MDHEN and CDR2 is SYDVKM. The CDR3 DNA reads as TGTGCCAGCAGATCGCCAGGGAGATATGGCTACACCTTC. It is translated as CASRSPGRYGYTF.

This chain joins TRBV2 and TRBJ2-5, with D possibly matching TRBD1 (8 bases). The CDR3 spans 14 residues. Trimming left V 6 bases short and J 4 bases short, with 15 bases between. From germline, CDR1 is SNHLY and CDR2 FYNNEI. CDR3 protein: CASRGTGGRETQYF. CDR3 DNA: TGTGCCAGCAGGGGGACAGGCGGGAGAGAGACCCAGTACTTC.

J is TRBJ1-2 and V is TRBV5-1; the D is unclear. CDR1 is SGHRS, CDR2 YFSETQ, per germline. The V end lost 1 base, the J end lost 6 bases, and 10 bases lay between the germline ends. This CDR3 region has 13 residues. The CDR3 region is CASSLTHVHGYTF. Written as DNA, the CDR3 is TGCGCCAGCAGCTTGACCCACGTTCATGGCTACACCTTC.

In this sample, this clonotype turned up once. This sequence joins TRBV2 and TRBJ1-5, with 8 positions matching TRBD1. The CDR3 runs 15 residues. Germline V lookup: CDR1 SNHLY, CDR2 FYNNEI. V dropped 6 bases and J dropped 4; count of bases not matched to a gene: 8. Written as DNA, the CDR3 is TGTGCCAGCAGGCCAAACAGGGGGGGGAATCAGCCCCAGCATTTT. Protein sequence: CASRPNRGGNQPQHF.

This clonotype was seen ten or more times. This chain links TRBV5-1 with TRBJ2-7; 11 bases map to TRBD2. The CDR3 is 15 amino acids. The J segment lost 3 bases and the V segment lost 0 bases, leaving 2 bases of the junction unmatched. From germline, CDR1 is SGHRS and CDR2 YFSETQ. CDR3 loop: CASSLGTSGFYEQYF. Written as DNA, the CDR3 is TGCGCCAGCAGCTTGGGGACTAGCGGGTTCTACGAGCAGTACTTC.

This clonotype was seen repeatedly, ten times or more. The chain combines TRBV15 with TRBJ2-7; 9 nucleotides agree with TRBD1. The CDR3 consists of 19 residues. Germline CDR1 reads LNHNV; CDR2 reads YYDKDF (reference sequence). V shed 5 bases and J 2 bases; nucleotides not matched to a gene: 19. The CDR3 sequence: CATSGTGTGKRSLTYEQYF. The CDR3 DNA sequence: TGTGCCACCAGCGGGACCGGGACAGGGAAAAGGTCTCTAACCTACGAGCAGTACTTC.

Comment on this clonotype: A much larger clone is a single base away; this may be a read error. Since the CDR3 does not end with the conserved phenylalanine or tryptophan, this likely comes from a read error. CDR3 protein: CASSQAASGRTTGELFL. CDR3 bases: TGCGCCAGCAGCCAAGCGGCCAGCGGGAGGACCACCGGGGAGCTGTTTCTT. The chain combines TRBV4-3 with TRBJ2-2; TRBD2 matches 9 bases. V shed 1 base, J shed 4 bases, and the junction held 7 bases outside the gene matches. The germline V gene encodes CDR1 LGHNA and CDR2 YSLEER. This CDR3 region has 17 residues.

This clonotype has a count of ten or more. V is TRBV10-3 and J is TRBJ2-1; TRBD2 matches at 8 bases. CDR1 is ENHRY, CDR2 SYGVKD, per germline. The CDR3 sequence is 15 residues long. Trimming removed 3 bases from V and 6 bases from J; junction bases left unmatched: 7. CDR3 sequence reads: CAISERTSLGNEQFF. CDR3 nucleotides: TGTGCCATCAGTGAAAGGACTAGCCTCGGCAATGAGCAGTTCTTC.

The chain couples TRBV2 to TRBJ2-3; 14 bases agree with TRBD2. Germline V gene lookup returns CDR1 SNHLY and CDR2 FYNNEI. V was pared by 11 bases and J by 1 base, with 5 bases of the junction left unmatched. The CDR3 has 15 residues. The CDR3 here is CAGTSGSYGTDTQYF. The CDR3 DNA reads as TGTGCCGGGACTAGCGGGAGTTATGGCACAGATACGCAGTATTTT.

This clonotype has a handful of counts. This chain joins TRBV6-1 and TRBJ1-4; TRBD1 matches at 10 bases. This CDR3 contains 19 residues. V lost 6 bases and J lost 2; bases outside the gene matches: 15. CDR1 and CDR2 from the germline V gene are MNHNS and SASEGT. CDR3 residues: CASRLPPGQGLGTNEKLFF. DNA of the CDR3: TGTGCCAGCAGACTCCCACCGGGACAGGGGTTGGGGACTAATGAAAAACTGTTTTTT.

This clonotype has just a few counts. Just one base apart from a much larger clone, this may be a read error. Likely a read error: the CDR3 ends without its conserved phenylalanine or tryptophan. The J gene is TRBJ2-7, the V gene TRBV7-9; D call uncertain. Trimming left V 3 bases short and J 1 base short, with 10 bases between. The CDR3 totals 14 residues. The germline V gene encodes CDR1 SEHNR and CDR2 FQNEAQ (reference sequence). The CDR3 nucleotides read TGTGCCAGCAGCTTTGATATTTCTTCCTACGAGCAGTACCTC. Encoded protein: CASSFDISSYEQYL.

The sample holds many counts of this clonotype. V usage is TRBV10-2 and J usage is TRBJ1-5; D gene unclear. The CDR3 loop spans 13 amino acids. V was cut by 4 bases and J by 5 bases, with 9 bases left in between. Germline V gives CDR1 WSHSY, CDR2 SAAADI. In nucleotides, the CDR3 is TGCGCCAGCAGTGGAGGGAGGGATCAGCCCCAGCATTTT. This gives the protein CASSGGRDQPQHF.

This clonotype was seen ten or more times. The chain recombines TRBV24-1 with TRBJ2-1; 8 bases line up with TRBD1. CDR3 length: 17 residues. J lost 7 bases, V lost 7 bases, and 17 bases had no gene match. The germline CDR1 and CDR2 sequences are KGHDR and SFDVKD. The CDR3 bases are TGTGCCACCAGGGAGAGCCCCGGACAGGGTAGCCTTAATGAGCAGTTCTTC. Its translation: CATRESPGQGSLNEQFF.

This clonotype was recorded many times. This chain connects TRBV7-9 to TRBJ2-1, with 7 bases matching TRBD1. The CDR3 contains 16 residues. The germline CDR1 and CDR2 sequences are SEHNR and FQNEAQ (reference sequence). V shed 1 base and J 0 bases; nucleotides not matched to a gene: 3. DNA for the CDR3: TGTGCCAGCAGCTTAGACAGGGGTTCCTCCTACAATGAGCAGTTCTTC. Translated: CASSLDRGSSYNEQFF.

In regard to this clonotype: Given a much more abundant clone one base away, this may be a read error. Given the absence of the conserved phenylalanine or tryptophan at the CDR3 end, a read error is likely. This sequence joins TRBV19 and TRBJ2-1, with 11 bases that match TRBD2. Germline CDR1 is LNHDA and CDR2 is SQIVND (reference sequence). V was clipped by 5 bases and J by 9 bases; unmatched bases: 12. The CDR3 sequence is 16 residues long. CDR3 amino acids: CASSPPPLAGAPEQFS. The CDR3 nucleotides are TGTGCCAGTAGTCCACCACCACTAGCGGGAGCTCCTGAGCAGTTCTCC.

This clonotype was picked up a small number of times. The rearrangement joins TRBV18 to TRBJ1-6; 9 nucleotides agree with TRBD1. Trimming at V came to 3 bases and at J to 6 bases, leaving 0 bases not matched to a gene. The germline CDR1 and CDR2 sequences are KGHSH and LQKENI. The CDR3 sequence is 14 residues long. In nucleotides, the CDR3 is TGTGCCAGCTCACCGACAGGGGGTAATTCACCCCTCCACTTT. This encodes CASSPTGGNSPLHF.

This clonotype was counted ten times or more. The V call is TRBV7-8, the J call TRBJ2-2; D is unclear. There are 14 residues in the CDR3. Between the trimmed V and J ends, which lost 1 base and 7 bases, there was a span of 10 bases. Per the germline V gene, CDR1 is SGHVS and CDR2 is FQNEAQ. The CDR3, as DNA: TGTGCCAGCAGCTTAGGGCTAGACTTCGGGGAGCTGTTTTTT. Its protein product is CASSLGLDFGELFF.

This clonotype was recorded many times. The V gene is TRBV11-2, the J gene TRBJ2-3, with D hard to call. Trimming removed 6 bases at V and 2 bases at J, with 15 bases between. CDR1 and CDR2 (germline): SGHAT, FQNNGV. The CDR3 extends over 15 amino acids. The CDR3 sequence is CASSSRSPYTDTQYF. DNA for the CDR3: TGTGCCAGCAGTTCGAGGTCACCTTACACAGATACGCAGTATTTT.

This clonotype was counted at least ten times. The V gene is TRBV15, the J gene TRBJ2-1, with 13 bases fitting TRBD2. Germline CDR1 and CDR2: LNHNV and YYDKDF (reference sequence). The CDR3 contains 20 residues. V lost 5 bases and J lost 0; bases outside the gene matches: 13. The DNA for the CDR3 is TGTGCCACCAGCCGCCCCGGAGGACTAGCGGGAGTGGGCTCCTACAATGAGCAGTTCTTC. This codes for CATSRPGGLAGVGSYNEQFF.

This clonotype was seen ten or more times. This CDR3 is CASSLDLSGRATGTDTQYF. CDR3 nucleotides: TGTGCCAGCAGCTTAGATCTAAGCGGGAGGGCAACTGGTACAGATACGCAGTATTTT. This chain connects TRBV11-2 to TRBJ2-3, with TRBD2 matching over 10 bases. The CDR3 is 19 residues long. V lost 0 bases and J lost 3; bases outside the gene matches: 12. The germline V gene has CDR1 SGHAT and CDR2 FQNNGV.

Of note for this clonotype: With a much larger clone just one base away, this may be a read error. The chain uses TRBV7-8 and TRBJ2-5; 8 bases agree with TRBD2. CDR1 and CDR2 from the germline V gene are SGHVS and FQNEAQ. The CDR3 spans 15 residues. The DNA for the CDR3 is TGTGCCAGCAGTTTTATAGCGGGAAAGAGGGAGACCCAGCACTTC. Translation gives CASSFIAGKRETQHF.

This chain links TRBV25-1 with TRBJ1-4, with no clear D. Germline V gene lookup returns CDR1 MGHDK and CDR2 SYGVNS. The CDR3 is made up of 14 amino acids. The CDR3: CARDLGWQVEKLFF. The CDR3 DNA reads TGTGCTAGAGACCTCGGTTGGCAGGTTGAAAAACTGTTTTTT. Full variable domain (missing parts from reference TRBV25-1 and TRBJ1-4): EADIYQTPRYLVIGTGKKITLECSQTMGHDKMYWYQQDPGMELHLIHYSYGVNSTEKGDLSSESTVSRIRTEHFPLTLESARPSHTSQYLCARDLGWQVEKLFFGSGTQLSVL.

The table lists this clonotype with many counts. This chain joins TRBV11-3 and TRBJ2-1; TRBD2 might be the D (6 bases). Germline loops: CDR1 SGHNT, CDR2 YENEEA. Trimming removed 5 bases from V and 4 bases from J, with 18 bases in between. The CDR3 loop spans 16 amino acids. The CDR3 spells CASSHVDTGEYNEQFF. The DNA for the CDR3 is TGTGCCAGCAGCCACGTAGACACGGGGGAATACAATGAGCAGTTCTTC.

This clonotype was detected only a few times. This chain's CDR3 is CAWVPGHGGYTF. The CDR3 nucleotides are TGTGCCTGGGTACCGGGACACGGTGGCTACACCTTC. This chain connects TRBV30 to TRBJ1-2; D possibly corresponds to TRBD1 (6 bases). Germline CDR1 and CDR2: GTSNPN and SVGIG (reference sequence). Trimming pared 5 bases from V and 7 bases from J, leaving 14 bases between. The CDR3 extends over 12 amino acids. The whole variable domain, remainder taken from reference TRBV30 and TRBJ1-2, is SQTIHQWPATLVQPVGSPLSLECTVEGTSNPNLYWYRQAAGRGLQLLFYSVGIGQISSEVPQNLSASRPQDRQFILSSKKLLLSDSGFYLCAWVPGHGGYTFGSGTRLTVV.

V and J are TRBV2 and TRBJ2-5; 9 bases match TRBD1. CDR3 length: 13 amino acids. After removal of 9 bases from V and 5 bases from J, the junction contained 7 bases not matched to a gene. CDR1 and CDR2 (germline): SNHLY, FYNNEI. In DNA form, the CDR3 reads TGTGCCAGGGGGACAGGGATGGGGGAGACCCAGTACTTC. This sequence encodes CARGTGMGETQYF. Together with reference TRBV2 and TRBJ2-5, the CDR3 gives the full variable domain: EPEVTQTPSHQVTQMGQEVILRCVPISNHLYFYWYRQILGQKVEFLVSFYNNEISEKSEIFDDQFSVERPDGSNFTLKIRSTKLEDSAMYFCARGTGMGETQYFGPGTRLLVL.

There are many counts of this clonotype. The chain joins TRBV5-1 to TRBJ2-7, with 7 bases identical to TRBD1. The germline gives CDR1 SGHRS, CDR2 YFSETQ. Trimming took 4 bases from V and 2 from J; bases not matched to a gene: 9. This CDR3 has 15 residues. The CDR3 nucleotides read TGCGCCAGCAGCACGGGAACAGGGGTCACCTACGAGCAGTACTTC. The encoded protein is CASSTGTGVTYEQYF.